This TCR beta chain was profiled in a study of metastatic and nonmetastatic thyroid tumors. Study-level results: As reported, TCR beta diversity in blood and tumor was significantly higher in malignant thyroid tumors than in benign nodules.

Thyroid surgery was preceded by no treatment in any patient. With MiXCR, TCRdb reprocessed the PCR reads. The sample records about 39,000 clones, roughly 15% being singletons. Trimming shortened V by 5 bases and J by 0 bases, and 10 bases separated the two germline ends. This CDR3 has 14 amino acids. The germline CDR1 and CDR2 sequences are SGHAT and FQDESV (reference sequence). On this clone: Antigen specificity is unknown.

The clonotype originates from a female donor with papillary thyroid cancer or a benign thyroid nodule (not recorded which). Some clones in this sample may be carry-over from other donors' samples. V gene TRBV11-1 combines with J gene TRBJ1-1, with D uncertain. The sequencing sample was made of blood. The CDR3 DNA sequence: TGTGCCAGCAGCCCCCTCCTCCTGAACACTGAAGCTTTCTTT. Translated: CASSPLLLNTEAFF.